The 22 T cell receptor beta chains below all came from one sample that was sequenced in a study of neurological immune-mediated disorders (dated by TCRdb to between 2017 and 2020). Libraries were prepared through 5' RACE. Data came from an Illumina HiSeq 2500. TCRdb trimmed public reads at Q25 via fastp, called clones via MiXCR and kept in-frame beta chains. All rows with the same CDR3 protein become a single entry with the most common DNA and genes. For this sample there are 40,000 or so distinct CDR3 sequences; 4.8% appear just once. Together, the top ten hold 7% to 9.5% of the sample. Sequencing used CD4+ T cells from blood. These receptors all stem from a man between 18 and 35 years old in good health.

The sample holds many counts of this clonotype. The chain carries TRBV10-2 and TRBJ1-5; D is unresolved. Germline CDR1 WSHSY, CDR2 SAAADI. This CDR3 is 13 amino acids long. The ends were cut back, 0 bases at V and 4 bases at J, with 4 bases in the middle. CDR3 sequence: CASSESQNQPQHF. The CDR3 DNA sequence: TGCGCCAGCAGTGAGTCGCAGAATCAGCCCCAGCATTTT.

This clonotype was picked up many times. The gene calls are TRBV7-9 and TRBJ1-1; D remains ambiguous. V lost 4 bases, J lost 0 bases, and 9 bases lay in between. From germline, CDR1 is SEHNR and CDR2 FQNEAQ (reference sequence). This CDR3 region has 14 residues. The CDR3 loop is CASSYLSVNTEAFF. CDR3 bases: TGTGCCAGCAGCTATCTTAGTGTGAACACTGAAGCTTTCTTT.

This clonotype occurred many times. The V call is TRBV20-1, the J call TRBJ2-3; D possibly corresponds to TRBD2 (6 bases). Trimming took off 0 bases at V and 4 bases at J, with 14 bases between the two ends. Germline-derived CDR1 and CDR2 are DFQATT and SNEGSKA (reference sequence). CDR3 length: 15 amino acids. The CDR3 sequence is CSARDPRGSADTQYF. The CDR3, as DNA: TGCAGTGCTAGAGACCCTCGGGGGTCGGCAGATACGCAGTATTTT.

This clonotype was counted many times. The genes are TRBV15 and TRBJ2-2, with D possibly TRBD1 on 5 matching bases. Germline CDR1 reads LNHNV; CDR2 reads YYDKDF (reference sequence). Trimming cost V 2 bases and J 2 bases, with 9 bases left between them. The CDR3 length is 15 residues. CDR3 coding DNA: TGTGCCACCAGCAGATATGGACAAAACACCGGGGAGCTGTTTTTT. This codes for CATSRYGQNTGELFF. Drawing the rest from reference TRBV15 and TRBJ2-2, the complete variable domain is DAMVIQNPRYQVTQFGKPVTLSCSQTLNHNVMYWYQQKSSQAPKLLFHYYDKDFNNEADTPDNFQSRRPNTSFCFLDIRSPGLGDTAMYLCATSRYGQNTGELFFGEGSRLTVL.

This clonotype has a count of ten or more. This chain links TRBV12-3 or TRBV12-4 with TRBJ2-7; D not resolved. This CDR3 contains 13 residues. V was trimmed by 6 bases and J by 7 bases, leaving 16 bases between them. CDR3 DNA sequence: TGTGCCAGCAGCAGCACCAATCGTGGAGAGCAGTACTTC. It translates to CASSSTNRGEQYF.

This clonotype is termed medium-sized. The CDR3 spells CSVDGNYGYTF. CDR3 bases: TGCAGCGTTGACGGAAACTATGGCTACACCTTC. The rearrangement uses TRBV29-1 and TRBJ1-2, with D unclear. CDR3 length equals 11 residues. Germline V gene lookup returns CDR1 SQVTM and CDR2 ANQGSEA. Trimming cost V 3 bases and J 2 bases, with 4 bases left between them.

This clonotype was seen repeatedly, ten times or more. The J gene is TRBJ2-1, the V gene TRBV20-1, with 7 bases lining up with TRBD2. This CDR3 is 14 amino acids long. Per the germline V gene, CDR1 is DFQATT and CDR2 is SNEGSKA (reference sequence). CDR3 nucleotide sequence: TGCAGCCCTAGGGAGGCGGGAGCATACAATGAGCAGTTCTTC. This translates into CSPREAGAYNEQFF.

This clonotype was picked up many times. V usage is TRBV7-2 and J usage is TRBJ2-5; D may be TRBD1 or TRBD2 (6 bases each). Germline V gives CDR1 SGHTA, CDR2 FQGNSA. This CDR3 is 13 amino acids long. The ends were cut back, 4 bases at V and 7 bases at J, with 13 bases in the middle. The CDR3 nucleotides are TGTGCCAGCAGCTCGAGGGGGGCCCGGACCCAGTACTTC. Protein product: CASSSRGARTQYF.

This clonotype was observed at least ten times. The chain combines TRBV5-1 with TRBJ2-7; no firm D call. V was clipped by 0 bases and J by 6 bases, with 13 bases between them. CDR3 length: 14 residues. Per germline, CDR1 SGHRS and CDR2 YFSETQ. The DNA of the CDR3 is TGCGCCAGCAGCTTGGGGTCAGCCCCCTTCGAGCAGTACTTC. Translated, it gives CASSLGSAPFEQYF.

This clonotype was seen many times. The V call is TRBV3-1, the J call TRBJ1-5; no reliable D call. Germline CDR1 reads LGHDT; CDR2 reads YNNKEL (reference sequence). The CDR3 runs to 14 residues. The V end lost 5 bases, the J end lost 0 bases, and 8 bases lay between the germline ends. The CDR3 loop is CASSFDVSNQPQHF. The CDR3 DNA reads as TGTGCCAGCAGCTTCGACGTTAGCAATCAGCCCCAGCATTTT.

This clonotype has a count of ten or more. The chain carries TRBV27 and TRBJ1-5, with TRBD1 as a possible D gene (5 bases). This CDR3 comprises 17 residues. Germline loops: CDR1 MNHEY, CDR2 SMNVEV (reference sequence). Trimming took off 2 bases at V and 4 bases at J, with 18 bases between the two ends. CDR3 nucleotides: TGTGCCAGCAGTTTACGGAGGGGAACGCTTCAAAATCAGCCCCAGCATTTT. It specifies CASSLRRGTLQNQPQHF.

This clonotype was counted at least ten times. This rearrangement joins TRBV6-5 to TRBJ1-2, with 9 bases matching TRBD1. J was trimmed by 7 bases and V by 2 bases; bases with no gene match: 14. The germline V gene has CDR1 MNHEY and CDR2 SVGAGI. This CDR3 region has 17 residues. The CDR3 protein is CASSYTTRTWDRAGYTF. CDR3 sequence (DNA): TGTGCCAGCAGTTACACAACGAGGACGTGGGACAGGGCTGGCTACACCTTC.

This clonotype showed up many times. The chain has TRBV20-1 and TRBJ2-5; tentative D call: TRBD2 (6 bases). The V end lost 5 bases, the J end lost 1 base, and 11 bases lay between the germline ends. The germline V gene has CDR1 DFQATT and CDR2 SNEGSKA (reference sequence). The CDR3 loop spans 13 amino acids. Here the CDR3 DNA reads TGCAGTGCTGCTAGACTAGGCCAAGAGACCCAGTACTTC. Encoded protein: CSAARLGQETQYF.

This clonotype was recorded many times. The rearrangement uses TRBV12-3 or TRBV12-4 and TRBJ1-1; D not resolved. The V end lost 5 bases, the J end lost 0 bases, and 7 bases lay between the germline ends. This CDR3 spans 13 amino acids. The CDR3 loop is CASSVQMNTEAFF. CDR3 nucleotides: TGTGCCAGCAGTGTACAGATGAACACTGAAGCTTTCTTT.

This clonotype was found many times. V usage is TRBV20-1 and J usage is TRBJ1-1, with 7 bases aligning to TRBD1. The junction had 4 bases not matched to a gene; V was cut back by 3 bases and J by 6 bases. CDR3 length: 12 residues. The germline V gene has CDR1 DFQATT and CDR2 SNEGSKA (reference sequence). CDR3 bases: TGCAGTGCTAGGGCAGGGGGGGCTGAAGCTTTCTTT. It specifies CSARAGGAEAFF.

This clonotype was seen ten or more times. It may be a read error: a sequence one base away is much more abundant. The rearrangement links TRBV20-1 to TRBJ1-2, with D tentatively TRBD1 (5 bases). CDR1 DFQATT and CDR2 SNEGSKA come from the germline V gene (reference sequence). Trimming took 4 bases from V and 0 from J, leaving 6 bases between them. CDR3 length: 12 residues. The CDR3 coding sequence is TGCAGTGCTACAGGGACTAACTATGGCTACACCTTC. Protein product: CSATGTNYGYTF.

This clonotype was detected many times. The chain couples TRBV18 to TRBJ2-7; no clear D. Germline V CDR1 and CDR2: KGHSH, LQKENI. Trimming took off 0 bases at V and 1 base at J, with 10 bases between the two ends. The CDR3 has 15 amino acids. The CDR3: CASSPPNPQSYEQYF. CDR3 bases: TGTGCCAGCTCACCACCGAACCCCCAGTCCTACGAGCAGTACTTC.

The sample holds many counts of this clonotype. The J gene is TRBJ2-7, the V gene TRBV18; D is unresolved. V was trimmed by 2 bases and J by 0 bases, leaving 8 bases between them. The length of the CDR3 is 14 residues. The germline V gene encodes CDR1 KGHSH and CDR2 LQKENI. CDR3 sequence (DNA): TGTGCCAGCTCACCAGAGTTCGCCTCCTACGAGCAGTACTTC. It yields the protein CASSPEFASYEQYF.

The sample holds many counts of this clonotype. The rearrangement uses TRBV6-6 and TRBJ1-1; unclear D gene. The CDR3 covers 14 residues. In germline, CDR1 is MNHNY, CDR2 SVGAGI (reference sequence). V lost 5 bases to trimming and J lost 1 base, with 11 bases between them. CDR3 sequence: CASSLPTENTEAFF. The CDR3 bases are TGTGCCAGCAGTCTCCCCACGGAGAACACTGAAGCTTTCTTT.

This clonotype was detected ten times or more. The rearrangement links TRBV6-5 to TRBJ2-7, with a weak D call TRBD2 (6 bases). The CDR3 spans 14 residues. Trimming removed 5 bases from V and 3 bases from J, with 14 bases in between. In germline, CDR1 is MNHEY, CDR2 SVGAGI. CDR3 sequence: CASSGLAGGYEQYF. The CDR3 DNA reads as TGTGCCAGCAGTGGTCTAGCCGGGGGCTACGAGCAGTACTTC.

This clonotype was seen repeatedly, ten times or more. The chain is built from TRBV11-2 and TRBJ1-2, with 10 bases matching TRBD1. Per germline, CDR1 SGHAT and CDR2 FQNNGV. The CDR3 extends over 14 amino acids. Trimming took 5 bases from V and 4 from J; bases not matched to a gene: 4. The CDR3 DNA reads as TGTGCCAGCAGCGCGACAGGGGGCATCTATGGCTACACCTTC. It codes for CASSATGGIYGYTF.

This clonotype was seen ten or more times. This rearrangement joins TRBV4-2 to TRBJ2-5; D is undetermined. The V gene lost 0 bases and the J gene lost 0 bases, with 2 bases spanning the gap. CDR3 length: 13 amino acids. CDR1 LGHNA and CDR2 YNFKEQ come from the germline V gene. CDR3 DNA: TGTGCCAGCAGCCAAGACTACCAAGAGACCCAGTACTTC. Encoded protein: CASSQDYQETQYF.